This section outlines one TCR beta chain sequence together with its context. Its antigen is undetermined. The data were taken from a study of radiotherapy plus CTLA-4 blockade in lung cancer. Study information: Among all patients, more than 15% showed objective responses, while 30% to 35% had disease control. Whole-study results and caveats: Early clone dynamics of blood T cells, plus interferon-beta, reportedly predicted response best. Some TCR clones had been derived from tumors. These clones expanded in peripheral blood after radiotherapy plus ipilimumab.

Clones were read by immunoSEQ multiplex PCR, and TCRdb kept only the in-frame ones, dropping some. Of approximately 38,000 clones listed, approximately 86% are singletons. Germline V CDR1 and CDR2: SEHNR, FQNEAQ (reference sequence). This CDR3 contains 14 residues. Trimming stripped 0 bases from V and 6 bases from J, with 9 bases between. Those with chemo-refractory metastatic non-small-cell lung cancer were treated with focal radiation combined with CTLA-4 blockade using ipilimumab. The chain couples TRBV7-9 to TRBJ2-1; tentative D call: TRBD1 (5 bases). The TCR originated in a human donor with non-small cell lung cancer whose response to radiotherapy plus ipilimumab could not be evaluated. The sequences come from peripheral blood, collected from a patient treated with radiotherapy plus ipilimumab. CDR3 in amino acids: CASSLAPGSNEQFF. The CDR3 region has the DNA TGTGCCAGCAGCTTAGCACCAGGGTCCAATGAGCAGTTCTTC. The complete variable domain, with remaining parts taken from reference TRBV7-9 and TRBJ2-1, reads DTGVSQNPRHKITKRGQNVTFRCDPISEHNRLYWYRQTLGQGPEFLTYFQNEAQLEKSRLLSDRFSAERPKGSFSTLEIQRTEQGDSAMYLCASSLAPGSNEQFFGPGTRLTVL.